This is a list of T cell receptor beta chains from one sample in a study of cytomegalovirus exposure and HLA in healthy donors. Clones were read by immunoSEQ multiplex PCR, and TCRdb kept only the in-frame ones, dropping some. The sample yields fewer than 100,000 clones, approximately 7.7% seen once. The material sequenced was PBMCs. Receptors originate from a man aged 50-59 years in good health and CMV-seronegative. Each CDR3 is given without its conserved first and last residue. The order of the fields is V gene, CDR3 protein.

TRBV29-1	SVLFPGTGASDEQY
TRBV9	ASSGTDLGTEAF
TRBV5-6	ASRRQGASYEQY
TRBV28	ASSFPGMNEKLF
TRBV6-6	ASSLGDRVGRETQY
TRBV30	AWMGQGSKTQY
TRBV6-5	ASSSMTTKVAEAF
TRBV7-6	ASSANAGTQY
TRBV2	ASSLAGGAGSGANVLT
TRBV28	ASSLGSASGNEQF
TRBV9	ASSVDVDTGNTIY
TRBV5-4	ASSLLGTSGRKTQY
TRBV5-4	ASKDAGLAGVEQY
TRBV5-4	ASSLSSGGALGTQY
TRBV5-1	ASTISPADIITDTQY
TRBV2	ASSPGSGYNEQF
TRBV27	ASARTGTRETQY
TRBV6-4	ASRTGAQPQH
TRBV7-9	ASSSGTATYEQY
TRBV7-9	ASSLTGDEQY
TRBV28	ASSPPGQAASGNTIY
TRBV6-5	ASRFQTGGFTEAF
TRBV28	ASSPGQPSREQY
TRBV10-3	AISEKLQVHVGTIY